This TCR beta chain was found in a study of shared clonotypes between healthy human individuals (dated by TCRdb to 2020 to 2022). As for the study more broadly: A couple of women and a few men aged 18 to 49 years were included in the cohort. Each donor's leukapheresis produced roughly between roughly 0.94 and 9.5 billion PBMCs. Libraries were prepared and TCR repertoires were sequenced by different laboratories using diverse techniques, in order to increase sequencing depth and limit assay-specific biases. To estimate repertoire size and how much clonotypes are shared between individuals, the study performed deep sequencing of blood TCR repertoires from about 5 healthy adults. The full study reports these points: The genetic and exposure-history diversity represented was limited by the small number of donors. Based on pairwise subsampling, the degree of clonotype sharing among donors was expected to be affected by sequencing depth. Sampling was limited to blood, and TCR repertoires in tissue likely differ from TCR repertoires in blood.

Using the deep immunoSEQ assay, multiplex PCR amplified TCR CDR3 regions from genomic DNA. For each cell subset, the extracted genomic DNA was distributed evenly across all wells of several immunoSEQ 96-well plates, and each plate served as one replicate. For unsorted PBMC, each replicate PCR was loaded with roughly 270 ng genomic DNA, equivalent to around 30,000 T cell genomes. Ten immunoSEQ deep assay plates were used to sequence the unsorted PBMC genomic DNA. Purified libraries were measured with a Qubit 3.0 fluorometer, size-checked on a Bioanalyzer 2100, and measured again with the KAPA Library Quantification kit. Each immunoSEQ 96-well plate was sequenced on its own single-read 150-cycle Illumina NextSeq 550 flow cell. Concerning the study's data processing: The immunoSEQ output contained only junctional sequences without quality scores, so filtering could not match that applied to full-length reads. To assign V/J genes and CDR3, sequences were annotated using PyIR, a Python wrapper for IgBLAST v1.9, with IMGT germline references. Reads were removed for weak V/J assignments (E-value above 1e-6), missing CDR3, stop codons, out-of-frame junctions, or ambiguous translated residues. V3J clonotypes were defined as sequences sharing an identical inferred V gene, J gene, and CDR3 amino acid sequence. The percentage overlap between two repertoires was calculated by dividing the number of shared unique clonotypes by the size of the smaller repertoire. Three approaches were used to assess repertoire richness: RTK rarefaction, the Chao1 estimator, and Recon v2.1 estimates of unobserved clonotypes. TCRdb stores this immuneACCESS table with in-frame sequences only. Part of the clones is absent; in the studies checked, under half of the shortfall reflects unresolved V genes, and no reason is known for the rest. That table furnishes V, J and clone size, whereas the DNA furnished D and trimming. This sample is represented by about 480,000 clones; approximately 85% of them were singletons. The top ten clonotypes cover roughly 13% of the sample.

There are 15 amino acids in the CDR3, from cysteine to phenylalanine inclusive. Only the CDR3 DNA stays, 45 bases, in frame from base 1. The donors were healthy, HIV-negative adults with no recently reported acute infections or vaccinations. All donors were Caucasian adults living in Nashville, Tennessee, USA. For unsorted samples, approximately 89 million PBMCs were counted, and genomic DNA was extracted using the QIAamp DNA Blood Mini kit. Blood was obtained by leukapheresis, after which PBMCs were separated by Ficoll-Histopaque density gradient centrifugation and cryopreserved in liquid nitrogen vapor phase. About this clone itself: It has no known antigen specificity. Base qualities are not provided; no much larger clone lies one nucleotide away.

This sequence was found in a woman in her thirties or forties in good health. Some clones in this sample may be carry-over from other donors' samples. This chain joins TRBV1 to TRBJ2-7; no check of the table's D call, TRBD2, against the DNA was made. TRBV1 is a known pseudogene. Sequencing used PBMCs. Read as DNA, the sequence is TGCACCAGCGGGGAGGGAGCGGGGGCCTCCTACGAGCAGTACTTC. It encodes CTSGEGAGASYEQYF.